Following are 32 T cell receptor beta chains from one sample sequenced in a study of HIV-infected patients and healthy controls. All unsorted peripheral T cells were captured because whole blood was used without fractionation. About 480 ng RNA was reverse transcribed with alpha and beta constant-region primers. Alpha and beta chain libraries were made separately by chain-specific third strand synthesis with multiplexing indices. MiXCR, applied by TCRdb to the 5' RACE reads, yields one record per CDR3 protein. Counted here are approximately 22,000 distinct CDR3 sequences, about 9% occurring once; the ten biggest clones make up approximately 4.2%. Sequencing was performed on blood. These receptors all come from an adult in good health.

In its sample, this clonotype was seen many times. The V call is TRBV6-5, the J call TRBJ2-3; D perhaps matches TRBD1 (6 bases). CDR1 MNHEY and CDR2 SVGAGI come from the germline V gene. The ends were cut back, 2 bases at V and 1 base at J, with 10 bases in the middle. The CDR3 covers 15 residues. CDR3 DNA sequence: TGTGCCAGCAGTTACCAGGGGAGTGGCACAGATACGCAGTATTTT. Encoded protein: CASSYQGSGTDTQYF.

This clonotype was found many times. The chain recombines TRBV20-1 with TRBJ1-1; 8 bases are a match to TRBD1. Germline CDR1 and CDR2: DFQATT and SNEGSKA (reference sequence). V was clipped by 5 bases and J by 8 bases; unmatched bases: 1. The CDR3 has 10 amino acids. CDR3 amino acids: CSADRGEAFF. CDR3 DNA: TGCAGTGCTGACAGGGGCGAAGCTTTCTTT.

This clonotype has ten or more counts. The genes are TRBV20-1 and TRBJ2-7; D uncertain. V lost 3 bases, J lost 3 bases, and 6 bases lay in between. This CDR3 has 11 residues. Germline CDR1 and CDR2: DFQATT and SNEGSKA (reference sequence). CDR3 residues: CSASPHYEQYF. In DNA form, the CDR3 reads TGCAGTGCTAGCCCCCACTACGAGCAGTACTTC.

With respect to this clonotype: Being one base from a much bigger clone, this may be a read error. The rearrangement links TRBV5-1 to TRBJ1-3, with D possibly being TRBD1 (6 bases). CDR3 length: 15 amino acids. The germline CDR1 and CDR2 sequences are SGHRS and YFSETQ. As DNA, the CDR3 is TGCGACAGCAGCTTGGAGGGGGGAACGGGAAACACCATATATTTT. Amino acid sequence: CDSSLEGGTGNTIYF.

This clonotype was counted at least ten times. The rearrangement uses TRBV7-9 and TRBJ2-7, with 7 bases fitting TRBD1. This CDR3 spans 17 amino acids. J gave up 1 base and V 1 base, and 10 bases lay outside the gene matches. Germline CDR1 SEHNR, CDR2 FQNEAQ (reference sequence). The CDR3 region is CASSLGDLRGSSYEQYF. The CDR3 nucleotides read TGTGCCAGCAGCTTAGGGGATCTCAGGGGGAGTTCCTACGAGCAGTACTTC.

This clonotype was recorded a few times. V usage is TRBV4-2 and J usage is TRBJ1-1, with 7 positions matching TRBD1. The CDR3 totals 21 residues. The germline V gene encodes CDR1 LGHNA and CDR2 YNFKEQ. Germline trimming cut 0 bases from V and 1 base from J; bases unmatched to any gene: 20. CDR3 coding DNA: TGTGCCAGCAGCCAAGATGAATCCCAATCGGGCAGGGGGAGTTGGAACACTGAAGCTTTCTTT. This codes for CASSQDESQSGRGSWNTEAFF.

This clonotype appeared many times. J is TRBJ1-5 and V is TRBV6-2 or TRBV6-3; TRBD1 agrees at 7 bases. The CDR3 runs 13 residues. J was trimmed by 9 bases and V by 5 bases; bases with no gene match: 7. The germline V gene encodes CDR1 MNHEY and CDR2 SVGEGT. The DNA for the CDR3 is TGTGCCAGCAGTGCAACAGGGGTAGGGCCCCAGCATTTT. This gives the protein CASSATGVGPQHF.

This clonotype is deemed medium-sized. The chain combines TRBV29-1 with TRBJ2-3; 8 bases fit TRBD2. CDR3 length: 14 residues. J lost 4 bases, V lost 6 bases, and 9 bases had no gene match. Germline lookup yields CDR1 SQVTM and CDR2 ANQGSEA. The CDR3 region is CSVDGSGVADTQYF. The CDR3 coding sequence is TGCAGCGTCGACGGTAGCGGGGTGGCAGATACGCAGTATTTT.

This clonotype has ten or more counts. The chain carries TRBV29-1 and TRBJ2-3; 9 bases agree with TRBD2. Germline CDR1 reads SQVTM; CDR2 reads ANQGSEA. With V trimmed by 7 bases and J by 3 bases, 8 bases remained unmatched. The CDR3 runs 14 residues. CDR3 sequence (DNA): TGCAGCGCCACAACTAGCGGGCCTACAGATACGCAGTATTTT. Residues: CSATTSGPTDTQYF.

This clonotype has only a few counts. The chain links TRBV5-1 to TRBJ2-3; D is possibly TRBD2 (5 bases). Germline CDR1 and CDR2: SGHRS and YFSETQ. Trimming took off 0 bases at V and 5 bases at J, with 13 bases between the two ends. This CDR3 region has 15 residues. The CDR3 reads CASSLDPGGVDTQYF. The DNA for the CDR3 is TGCGCCAGCAGCTTGGATCCCGGAGGTGTAGATACGCAGTATTTT.

Many counts were recorded for this clonotype. The chain employs TRBV13 and TRBJ2-6; 7 positions match TRBD1. Germline V gene sequence: CDR1 PRHDT, CDR2 FYEKMQ (reference sequence). The CDR3 covers 18 residues. The J segment lost 0 bases and the V segment lost 5 bases, leaving 10 bases of the junction unmatched. The chain's CDR3 is CASSPGTASYSGANVLTF. The CDR3 DNA reads TGTGCCAGCAGCCCGGGGACAGCTTCCTACTCTGGGGCCAACGTCCTGACTTTC.

By sample fraction, this clonotype is medium-sized (0.01 to 0.1%). The V gene is TRBV5-1, the J gene TRBJ2-1; D is possibly TRBD2 (6 bases). V was trimmed by 0 bases and J by 8 bases, leaving 15 bases between them. Germline V gene data show CDR1 as SGHRS and CDR2 as YFSETQ. The CDR3 consists of 15 residues. The CDR3 spells CASSLAVASVDEQFF. In DNA, the CDR3 is TGCGCCAGCAGCTTGGCAGTGGCTAGCGTCGATGAGCAGTTCTTC.

This clonotype was observed at least ten times. The chain uses TRBV7-8 and TRBJ2-3; 10 positions agree with TRBD2. V shed 3 bases, J shed 3 bases, and the junction held 12 bases outside the gene matches. Germline assignment: CDR1 SGHVS and CDR2 FQNEAQ. CDR3 size: 18 residues. CDR3 bases: TGTGCCAGCAGCTTCCCCAGCGGGGGGGCTTTAGGGACAGATACGCAGTATTTT. Translated, it gives CASSFPSGGALGTDTQYF.

Ten or more counts support this clonotype. The chain is built from TRBV28 and TRBJ1-1; D gene uncertain. V was trimmed by 7 bases and J by 2 bases, leaving 5 bases between them. This CDR3 region has 11 residues. The germline V gene has CDR1 MDHEN and CDR2 SYDVKM. DNA for the CDR3: TGTGCCAGCACGGTAAACACTGAAGCTTTCTTT. This codes for CASTVNTEAFF.

This clonotype was seen a handful of times. The chain links TRBV19 to TRBJ2-2; 8 bases line up with TRBD2. The CDR3 runs to 16 residues. Germline V lookup: CDR1 LNHDA, CDR2 SQIVND (reference sequence). With V trimmed by 4 bases and J by 1 base, 5 bases remained unmatched. CDR3 amino acids: CASSTGGGLNTGELFF. The DNA of the CDR3 is TGTGCCAGTAGTACAGGCGGGGGGTTGAACACCGGGGAGCTGTTTTTT. The full variable domain, rest sourced from reference TRBV19 and TRBJ2-2, is DGGITQSPKYLFRKEGQNVTLSCEQNLNHDAMYWYRQDPGQGLRLIYYSQIVNDFQKGDIAEGYSVSREKKESFPLTVTSAQKNPTAFYLCASSTGGGLNTGELFFGEGSRLTVL.

This clonotype was counted many times. This chain links TRBV7-2 with TRBJ2-4; TRBD2 is a possible D gene (6 bases). The ends were cut back, 7 bases at V and 3 bases at J, with 16 bases in the middle. In germline, CDR1 is SGHTA, CDR2 FQGNSA. The CDR3 loop spans 15 amino acids. Here the CDR3 DNA reads TGTGCCAGCATCGTGAGGAGGCGGGACAAAAACATTCAGTACTTC. Amino acids: CASIVRRRDKNIQYF.

This clonotype has ten or more counts. The V and J genes are TRBV20-1 and TRBJ2-5; possible D gene TRBD1, 7 bases. Trimming cost V 3 bases and J 5 bases, with 13 bases left between them. The CDR3 loop spans 13 amino acids. The germline V gene has CDR1 DFQATT and CDR2 SNEGSKA (reference sequence). The CDR3 bases are TGCAGTGCTAGCCAGGGGGGAGTGGAGACCCAGTACTTC. Protein sequence: CSASQGGVETQYF.

This chain joins TRBV6-2 or TRBV6-3 and TRBJ2-7; D is undetermined. The CDR3 spans 14 residues. Germline CDR1 MNHEY, CDR2 SVGEGT. Trimming removed 0 bases from V and 3 bases from J, with 9 bases in between. The CDR3 DNA follows: TGTGCCAGCAGTTACTCGGGCGGTTTCTACGAGCAGTACTTC. Translation gives CASSYSGGFYEQYF.

This clonotype was seen ten or more times. This chain joins TRBV3-1 and TRBJ1-6, with TRBD1 identical over 11 bases. Germline V lookup: CDR1 LGHDT, CDR2 YNNKEL (reference sequence). J lost 10 bases, V lost 1 base, and 9 bases had no gene match. The length of the CDR3 is 17 residues. DNA of the CDR3: TGTGCCAGCAGCCAAGCCCGAGGACAGGGGGCAGGGTCACCCCTCCACTTT. This translates into CASSQARGQGAGSPLHF. The variable domain in full, with the rest retrieved from reference TRBV3-1 and TRBJ1-6, is DTAVSQTPKYLVTQMGNDKSIKCEQNLGHDTMYWYKQDSKKFLKIMFSYNNKELIINETVPNRFSPKSPDKAHLNLHINSLELGDSAVYFCASSQARGQGAGSPLHFGNGTRLTVT.

This clonotype occurred a few times. The chain recombines TRBV4-3 with TRBJ2-5; 10 nucleotides align to TRBD2. The V and J ends lost 1 base and 5 bases, in that order; junction bases with no gene match: 13. Looked up from germline, CDR1 is LGHNA and CDR2 is YSLEER. This CDR3 spans 18 amino acids. CDR3 nucleotides: TGCGCCAGCAGCCAAGCCGGTCTAGCGGGGGAATCTCGGGAGACCCAGTACTTC. Amino acids: CASSQAGLAGESRETQYF.

This clonotype has a count of ten or more. This sequence joins TRBV13 and TRBJ2-5; D is perhaps TRBD1 (6 bases). Germline CDR1 and CDR2: PRHDT and FYEKMQ (reference sequence). The CDR3 is 13 amino acids. V lost 4 bases, J lost 3 bases, and 9 bases lay in between. In DNA, the CDR3 is TGTGCCAGCAGCTCCTGGACAGAAGAGACCCAGTACTTC. Its protein product is CASSSWTEETQYF.

This clonotype was counted at least ten times. The V call is TRBV6-2 or TRBV6-3, the J call TRBJ2-7; D may be TRBD1 or TRBD2 (5 bases each). Trimming shortened V by 6 bases and J by 7 bases, and 22 bases separated the two germline ends. This CDR3 comprises 15 residues. Looked up from germline, CDR1 is MNHEY and CDR2 is SVGEGT. The CDR3 reads CASSLTGTPEGEQYF. The CDR3 nucleotides read TGTGCCAGCAGCCTCACCGGGACCCCCGAGGGGGAGCAGTACTTC.

In its sample, this clonotype was seen many times. The rearrangement links TRBV4-1 to TRBJ2-3; tentatively, D is TRBD1 (6 bases). The CDR3 is 18 amino acids. Trimming cost V 6 bases and J 3 bases, with 25 bases left between them. Germline V gives CDR1 MGHRA, CDR2 YSYEKL. The CDR3 region has the DNA TGCGCCAGCAGAAGGGCGCAGGGGCCAACGCTCCTGACAGATACGCAGTATTTT. Protein product: CASRRAQGPTLLTDTQYF.

At least ten counts were recorded for this clonotype. The V call is TRBV20-1, the J call TRBJ2-3; D is ambiguous. The CDR3 contains 15 residues. Germline V CDR1 and CDR2: DFQATT, SNEGSKA (reference sequence). The V and J ends lost 3 bases and 1 base respectively, with 14 bases between them. As DNA, the CDR3 is TGCAGTGCTAGGGGTCAGTCGGGTGGCACAGATACGCAGTATTTT. Residues: CSARGQSGGTDTQYF.

This clonotype has at least ten counts. The gene calls are TRBV29-1 and TRBJ2-1; either TRBD1 or TRBD2 may supply D (5 bases each). The germline V and J ends were trimmed by 0 bases and 4 bases, with 13 bases remaining between them. Germline CDR1 SQVTM, CDR2 ANQGSEA. The length of the CDR3 is 15 residues. The CDR3 DNA follows: TGCAGCGTTGAAGATCTGACGGGGCTATACAATGAGCAGTTCTTC. Protein: CSVEDLTGLYNEQFF.

The chain carries TRBV3-1 and TRBJ2-1, with 12 bases that match TRBD2. This CDR3 is built from 17 residues. Losses at the gene ends were 2 bases for V and 10 bases for J; bases not matched to a gene: 12. Germline CDR1 LGHDT, CDR2 YNNKEL (reference sequence). As DNA, the CDR3 is TGTGCCAGCAGCCAACCCTCGGGGCTAGCGGGGGGGGGGGAGCAGTTCTTC. Translation gives CASSQPSGLAGGGEQFF.

This clonotype was counted ten times or more. V is TRBV5-1 and J is TRBJ1-1; the D gene is possibly TRBD1 (5 bases). The V gene lost 10 bases and the J gene lost 3 bases, with 19 bases spanning the gap. The germline gives CDR1 SGHRS, CDR2 YFSETQ. The CDR3 covers 14 residues. CDR3 loop: CASMLGVGDTEAFF. CDR3 DNA: TGCGCCTCTATGTTGGGGGTCGGGGACACTGAAGCTTTCTTT.

In its sample, this clonotype was seen many times. The rearrangement joins TRBV11-2 to TRBJ2-6, with no clear D. The CDR3 is 16 amino acids. The germline V and J ends were trimmed by 1 base and 4 bases, with 11 bases remaining between them. Germline assignment: CDR1 SGHAT and CDR2 FQNNGV. CDR3 DNA: TGTGCCAGCAGCTTAGGGGCAGGCCGCGGGGCCAACGTCCTGACTTTC. Residues: CASSLGAGRGANVLTF.

This clonotype came up many times. The V gene is TRBV12-3 or TRBV12-4, the J gene TRBJ2-1; TRBD2 matches 10 bases. The CDR3 sequence is 15 residues long. V was pared by 5 bases and J by 4 bases, with 5 bases of the junction left unmatched. The CDR3 is CASSHRAGGYNEQFF. As DNA, the CDR3 is TGTGCCAGCAGTCACCGAGCGGGGGGGTACAATGAGCAGTTCTTC.

Ten or more counts support this clonotype. This chain uses TRBV12-3 or TRBV12-4 with TRBJ2-1; a weak D match, TRBD1 (5 bases). V was pared by 7 bases and J by 8 bases, with 9 bases between. This CDR3 has 11 amino acids. CDR3 coding DNA: TGTGCCAGCACCCCAGGGCATGAGCAGTTCTTC. Translating it yields CASTPGHEQFF.

This clonotype appeared many times. The chain couples TRBV7-2 to TRBJ1-1; tentative D call: TRBD1 (5 bases). V lost 6 bases and J lost 7, with 24 bases in between. The CDR3 covers 16 residues. Germline CDR1 reads SGHTA; CDR2 reads FQGNSA. The CDR3 protein is CASRLSSGTDEVEAFF. CDR3 coding DNA: TGTGCCAGCAGACTTTCATCAGGGACTGACGAGGTTGAAGCTTTCTTT.

This clonotype was seen ten or more times. J is TRBJ2-5 and V is TRBV5-1, with 7 bases identical to TRBD1. CDR1 and CDR2 (germline): SGHRS, YFSETQ. After removal of 3 bases from V and 1 base from J, the junction contained 3 bases not matched to a gene. The CDR3 consists of 14 residues. CDR3 in DNA: TGCGCCAGCAGCTGGGGGACAGTCCAAGAGACCCAGTACTTC. This encodes CASSWGTVQETQYF.